Following are 11 T cell receptor beta chains from one sample sequenced in a study of technical replicates of blood from a few donors. The protocol was immunoSEQ multiplex PCR, while the TCRdb copy is restricted to in-frame clones and leaves out a portion. The sample has just over 80,000 clones; about 96% are singletons. The sample taken for sequencing was T cells isolated from PBMCs. The receptors were gathered from a human donor in good health.

The CDR3 spells CSVEVSGRAGNEQFF. The CDR3 region has the DNA TGCAGCGTTGAAGTTAGCGGGAGGGCTGGCAATGAGCAGTTCTTC. The rearrangement uses TRBV29-1 and TRBJ2-1; 11 bases align to TRBD2. Germline values: CDR1 SQVTM, CDR2 ANQGSEA. This CDR3 is 15 amino acids long. V lost 1 base, J lost 6 bases, and 5 bases stayed unmatched.

This chain links TRBV19 with TRBJ2-1; 8 bases are a match to TRBD2. This CDR3 comprises 13 residues. CDR1 and CDR2 (germline): LNHDA, SQIVND (reference sequence). V was pared by 5 bases and J by 4 bases, with 1 base of the junction left unmatched. The CDR3 bases are TGTGCCAGTAGTGGGACTAGTTACAATGAGCAGTTCTTC. Translation gives CASSGTSYNEQFF.

The genes are TRBV10-2 and TRBJ2-7, with TRBD1 identical over 7 bases. V lost 5 bases to trimming and J lost 7 bases; unmatched junction nucleotides: 11. The CDR3 covers 14 residues. From germline, CDR1 is WSHSY and CDR2 SAAADI. The CDR3 sequence is CASSPGTDPREQYF. The CDR3 nucleotides read TGCGCCAGCAGTCCCGGGACAGACCCCCGAGAGCAGTACTTC.

This clone appeared a single time. This chain connects TRBV21-1 to TRBJ2-4; TRBD1, the D gene given by the table, was not confirmed from the DNA. TRBV21-1 is designated a pseudogene. This CDR3 comprises 13 residues. The CDR3 is CASLRGAKNIQYF. In DNA, the CDR3 is TGTGCCAGCTTAAGGGGAGCCAAAAACATTCAGTACTTC.

The chain uses TRBV7-9 and TRBJ2-7, with a possible D match to TRBD2 (7 bases). The CDR3 has 14 amino acids. The ends were cut back, 7 bases at V and 4 bases at J, with 17 bases in the middle. The germline CDR1 and CDR2 sequences are SEHNR and FQNEAQ (reference sequence). This chain's CDR3 is CASTSGEGNYEQYF. The CDR3 DNA reads TGTGCCAGCACCTCAGGGGAGGGGAATTACGAGCAGTACTTC.

In the case of this clone: The junction differs from germline at one of its ends, possibly a read error. The chain combines TRBV6-6 with TRBJ2-1; D might be TRBD2 (5 bases). The CDR3 loop spans 13 amino acids. Germline CDR1 reads MNHNY; CDR2 reads SVGAGI (reference sequence). The DNA of the CDR3 is TGTGCCAGCACTTACTACGCCGGGGATGAGCAGTTCTTC. Translated, it gives CASTYYAGDEQFF.

The chain joins TRBV5-4 to TRBJ2-1; TRBD1 aligns across 9 bases. The CDR3 consists of 15 residues. From germline, CDR1 is SGHNT and CDR2 YYREEE (reference sequence). With V trimmed by 4 bases and J by 6 bases, 8 bases remained unmatched. The CDR3 DNA reads TGTGCCAGCAGCGCTGGGACAGGGTCAGGCAATGAGCAGTTCTTC. This gives the protein CASSAGTGSGNEQFF.

The chain joins TRBV6-5 to TRBJ1-3; 7 bases line up with TRBD1. Germline V gene data show CDR1 as MNHEY and CDR2 as SVGAGI. This CDR3 contains 15 residues. The V segment lost 6 bases and the J segment 4 bases; nucleotides outside the gene matches: 9. The CDR3 reads CASRHDRVKGNTIYF. The CDR3 region has the DNA TGTGCCAGCAGACATGACAGGGTAAAAGGAAACACCATATATTTT.

The V and J genes are TRBV11-3 and TRBJ2-5; TRBD1 aligns across 7 bases. Germline CDR1 is SGHNT and CDR2 is YENEEA. The CDR3 covers 14 residues. Trimming took 4 bases from V and 5 from J; bases not matched to a gene: 7. The CDR3 sequence is CASSYLQGWETQYF. The CDR3 bases are TGTGCCAGCAGCTATCTACAGGGGTGGGAGACCCAGTACTTC.

The chain couples TRBV28 to TRBJ1-5; 7 nucleotides agree with TRBD1. The germline CDR1 and CDR2 sequences are MDHEN and SYDVKM. V gave up 9 bases and J gave up 3 bases; unmatched junction bases: 2. The CDR3 is 12 residues long. In DNA, the CDR3 is TGTGCCAGAACAGGGGACAATCAGCCCCAGCATTTT. This codes for CARTGDNQPQHF.

The genes are TRBV9 and TRBJ2-5; 10 nucleotides agree with TRBD2. The CDR3 is 14 residues long. After removal of 6 bases from V and 5 bases from J, the junction contained 7 bases not matched to a gene. Looked up from germline, CDR1 is SGDLS and CDR2 is YYNGEE. CDR3 in amino acids: CASTRAGGYETQYF. The CDR3 DNA is TGTGCCAGCACTAGAGCGGGAGGGTATGAGACCCAGTACTTC.